This T cell receptor (beta chain) was sequenced in a study of yellow fever vaccine responses in identical twins. Trimming left V 3 bases short and J 3 bases short, with 8 bases between. Germline V gene lookup returns CDR1 SGHDT and CDR2 YYEEEE. CDR3 length equals 13 residues. As to this clonotype: The antigen is unknown.

TCRdb re-analysed the RT-PCR reads in MiXCR, keeping a single row per CDR3 protein. The table includes about 960 distinct CDR3 sequences, 75% to 90% detected once. Study-wide findings and caveats: Twins' vaccine T cell response reportedly gave the appearance of partial convergence and partial personalization.

The genes are TRBV5-6 and TRBJ2-3, with D hard to call. The sample consisted of T cells from blood (PBMCs), unsorted or a sorted subset (not recorded which), taken before or after yellow fever vaccination (not recorded which). The TCR originated in a female donor who received the yellow fever vaccine. CDR3 nucleotide sequence: TGTGCCAGCAGCTGGTCCGAGACAGATACGCAGTATTTT. Its protein product is CASSWSETDTQYF.